These 22 T cell receptor beta chains came from one sample sequenced in a study of CD8 T cells in Susac syndrome. It was with random hexamers that 0.5 to 1 ug RNA was reverse transcribed. TCRdb used MiXCR to reprocess the immunoSEQ multiplex PCR reads, holding one entry per CDR3 protein. The sample records about 76,000 distinct CDR3 sequences, 90% to 95% being singletons. Source material: CD8+ T cells from PBMCs. These TCRs come from a human donor with multiple sclerosis.

V usage is TRBV6-5 and J usage is TRBJ2-1, with 11 nucleotides matching TRBD1. The germline CDR1 and CDR2 sequences are MNHEY and SVGAGI. The J segment lost 7 bases and the V segment lost 2 bases, leaving 7 bases of the junction unmatched. The CDR3 sequence is 16 residues long. CDR3 sequence: CASSYRPGQGANEQFF. Here the CDR3 DNA reads TGTGCCAGCAGTTACCGCCCTGGACAGGGGGCGAATGAGCAGTTCTTC.

The CDR3 protein is CASSHGTEQYF. CDR3 in DNA: TGTGCCAGCAGCCATGGGACCGAGCAGTACTTC. This rearrangement joins TRBV14 to TRBJ2-7; the D call may be TRBD1 or TRBD2 (5 bases each). Germline CDR1 is SGHDN and CDR2 is FVKESK. V lost 3 bases and J 6 bases, leaving 6 bases between the germline ends. The CDR3 is 11 residues long.

The genes are TRBV19 and TRBJ2-3; D is possibly TRBD1 (5 bases). Germline V CDR1 and CDR2: LNHDA, SQIVND (reference sequence). The CDR3 runs 15 residues. V lost 10 bases and J lost 1, with 18 bases in between. The DNA of the CDR3 is TGTGCCACCTCGGTGGGGCTTCTACGCACAGATACGCAGTATTTT. Amino acid sequence: CATSVGLLRTDTQYF.

The chain uses TRBV28 and TRBJ2-7; D remains unclear. Germline assignment: CDR1 MDHEN and CDR2 SYDVKM. The CDR3 consists of 13 residues. Deletions cut 2 bases from V and 3 bases from J, with 8 bases between. For the CDR3, the DNA is TGTGCCAGCAGTTTAGCCCTCCGCTACGAGCAGTACTTC. The encoded protein is CASSLALRYEQYF. The whole variable domain, filled in from reference TRBV28 and TRBJ2-7, reads DVKVTQSSRYLVKRTGEKVFLECVQDMDHENMFWYRQDPGLGLRLIYFSYDVKMKEKGDIPEGYSVSREKKERFSLILESASTNQTSMYLCASSLALRYEQYFGPGTRLTVT.

This chain links TRBV7-2 with TRBJ2-1; D possibly corresponds to TRBD2 (6 bases). CDR1 and CDR2 (germline): SGHTA, FQGNSA. Trimming pared 1 base from V and 6 bases from J, leaving 13 bases between. CDR3 size: 15 residues. The CDR3 sequence: CASSLGFGGGNEQFF. Here the CDR3 DNA reads TGTGCCAGCAGCTTAGGATTCGGGGGAGGCAATGAGCAGTTCTTC.

The J gene is TRBJ2-7, the V gene TRBV5-6; TRBD1 might be the D (5 bases). The germline V gene encodes CDR1 SGHDT and CDR2 YYEEEE. V gave up 2 bases and J gave up 6 bases, with 15 bases separating them. The CDR3 has 14 amino acids. CDR3 coding DNA: TGTGCCAGCAGCTTAGACAGAGTGGTGAGCGAGCAGTACTTC. Protein product: CASSLDRVVSEQYF.

The chain has TRBV5-1 and TRBJ2-7, with 8 bases lining up with TRBD2. V trimming: 4 bases; J trimming: 3 bases; junction bases outside the gene matches: 6. This CDR3 is built from 14 residues. Germline CDR1 SGHRS, CDR2 YFSETQ. In DNA form, the CDR3 reads TGCGCCAGCAGCATCGGTAGCGGGGACTACGAGCAGTACTTC. It encodes CASSIGSGDYEQYF.

The chain is built from TRBV9 and TRBJ2-7, with TRBD1 identical over 9 bases. CDR3 length: 16 amino acids. V shed 4 bases and J 7 bases; nucleotides not matched to a gene: 15. The germline CDR1 and CDR2 sequences are SGDLS and YYNGEE. The CDR3 reads CASSPLWGTGHGEQYF. DNA for the CDR3: TGTGCCAGCAGCCCCCTGTGGGGGACAGGGCATGGGGAGCAGTACTTC.

V and J are TRBV20-1 and TRBJ2-5, with D tentatively TRBD1 (5 bases). Germline V gene data show CDR1 as DFQATT and CDR2 as SNEGSKA (reference sequence). CDR3 length: 12 residues. The CDR3 coding sequence is TGCACCGCCACAGGATTCCAAGAGACCCAGTACTTC. Its translation: CTATGFQETQYF.

The J gene is TRBJ2-7, the V gene TRBV4-3, with 11 bases matching TRBD2. CDR1 and CDR2 from the germline V gene are LGHNA and YSLEER. V lost 4 bases and J lost 5; bases outside the gene matches: 7. This CDR3 spans 15 amino acids. In nucleotides, the CDR3 is TGCGCCAGCAGCCCGTTAGCGGGAGGGTTAGACGAGCAGTACTTC. Its translation is CASSPLAGGLDEQYF.

The rearrangement links TRBV3-1 to TRBJ2-7, with TRBD1 as a possible D gene (6 bases). The CDR3 runs 13 residues. Germline V gene data show CDR1 as LGHDT and CDR2 as YNNKEL (reference sequence). Trimming took 1 base from V and 5 from J, leaving 9 bases between them. This chain's CDR3 is CASSQVRGHEQYF. The CDR3 DNA reads as TGTGCCAGCAGCCAAGTCAGGGGCCACGAGCAGTACTTC.

The V gene is TRBV12-3 or TRBV12-4, the J gene TRBJ1-4, with D maybe TRBD1 (5 bases). V was pared by 3 bases and J by 4 bases, with 12 bases between. CDR3 size: 15 residues. In DNA form, the CDR3 reads TGTGCCAGCAGTTTTTGGGGGACCGGTAATGAAAAACTGTTTTTT. Its translation is CASSFWGTGNEKLFF.

The CDR3 sequence: CASSRWGQLNTEAFF. CDR3 DNA sequence: TGTGCCAGCAGCCGATGGGGACAGTTGAACACTGAAGCTTTCTTT. V and J are TRBV7-8 and TRBJ1-1, with 7 bases matching TRBD1. CDR1 is SGHVS and CDR2 is FQNEAQ in the germline V gene. The ends lost 5 bases at V and 0 bases at J; junction bases unmatched: 6. The CDR3 length is 15 residues.

The rearrangement joins TRBV3-1 to TRBJ1-1; D remains unclear. Per germline, CDR1 LGHDT and CDR2 YNNKEL (reference sequence). The V and J ends lost 2 bases and 1 base respectively, with 8 bases between them. The CDR3 runs to 14 residues. CDR3 nucleotide sequence: TGTGCCAGCAGCCAAATTATGACGAACACTGAAGCTTTCTTT. Encoded protein: CASSQIMTNTEAFF.

The chain couples TRBV3-1 to TRBJ2-7, with no clear D. Trimming removed 0 bases at V and 2 bases at J, with 14 bases between. Looked up from germline, CDR1 is LGHDT and CDR2 is YNNKEL (reference sequence). The length of the CDR3 is 16 residues. The CDR3 coding sequence is TGTGCCAGCAGCCAAGACCGAGGCAGTGAAACCTACGAGCAGTACTTC. Protein product: CASSQDRGSETYEQYF.

This clonotype was detected once. The rearrangement links TRBV4-1 to TRBJ2-3, with D perhaps TRBD2 (6 bases). Deletions cut 0 bases from V and 0 bases from J, with 13 bases between. The germline gives CDR1 MGHRA, CDR2 YSYEKL. The CDR3 contains 17 residues. For the CDR3, the DNA is TGCGCCAGCAGCCAAGAGGGCGCGCGGGGTAGCACAGATACGCAGTATTTT. Protein product: CASSQEGARGSTDTQYF.

The chain combines TRBV28 with TRBJ2-1; possible D gene TRBD2, 6 bases. CDR3 length: 15 amino acids. CDR1 is MDHEN and CDR2 is SYDVKM in the germline V gene. V was shortened by 4 bases and J by 7 bases, with 17 bases between the two germline ends. The CDR3 loop is CASSSLFPAGNEQFF. CDR3 nucleotide sequence: TGTGCCAGCAGTTCCCTATTCCCGGCGGGGAATGAGCAGTTCTTC.

The rearrangement joins TRBV19 to TRBJ2-7; 9 nucleotides align to TRBD1. CDR1 and CDR2 from the germline V gene are LNHDA and SQIVND (reference sequence). J gave up 4 bases and V 3 bases, and 4 bases lay outside the gene matches. The CDR3 covers 14 residues. Here the CDR3 DNA reads TGTGCCAGTAGTATCGGGGGACAGGGATACGAGCAGTACTTC. The encoded protein is CASSIGGQGYEQYF.

The rearrangement joins TRBV25-1 to TRBJ1-2, with a possible D match to TRBD1 (6 bases). V was clipped by 1 base and J by 3 bases, with 12 bases between them. Germline V gene data show CDR1 as MGHDK and CDR2 as SYGVNS. There are 15 residues in the CDR3. CDR3 loop: CASSEWDKPHYGYTF. The CDR3 DNA reads TGTGCCAGCAGTGAATGGGACAAACCCCACTATGGCTACACCTTC.

This chain uses TRBV7-9 with TRBJ2-1, with TRBD2 matching over 13 bases. This CDR3 region has 15 residues. J gave up 5 bases and V 5 bases, and 3 bases lay outside the gene matches. Germline V gives CDR1 SEHNR, CDR2 FQNEAQ (reference sequence). The CDR3 reads CASSTSGGADNEQFF. Here the CDR3 DNA reads TGTGCCAGCAGCACTAGCGGGGGGGCGGACAATGAGCAGTTCTTC.

This chain uses TRBV11-2 with TRBJ2-7, with TRBD2 as a possible D gene (5 bases). Per the germline V gene, CDR1 is SGHAT and CDR2 is FQNNGV. This CDR3 is built from 16 residues. V lost 3 bases and J lost 4, with 19 bases in between. CDR3 nucleotide sequence: TGTGCCAGCAGCTTCCCCTCGCGAGAGGGATTTTACGAGCAGTACTTC. This translates into CASSFPSREGFYEQYF.

The CDR3, as DNA: TGTGCCAGTGGACAGGGGTTCCCACAAAATTCACCCCTCCACTTT. Residues: CASGQGFPQNSPLHF. The genes are TRBV27 and TRBJ1-6, with 9 bases matching TRBD1. J lost 7 bases, V lost 9 bases, and 10 bases had no gene match. This CDR3 is built from 15 residues. Germline CDR1 and CDR2: MNHEY and SMNVEV (reference sequence).